Sequencing of this T cell receptor beta chain was carried out in a study of response to subunit inactivated influenza vaccine. Points from the study as a whole: With each seasonal influenza vaccination, the authors suggested, few new T cells are recruited.

TCRdb re-called the RT-PCR reads with MiXCR, one entry per CDR3 protein. The table includes more than 450,000 distinct CDR3 sequences, about 12% detected once. As for this clonotype: Its specificity is unknown.

J was trimmed by 6 bases and V by 5 bases; bases with no gene match: 9. This CDR3 has 15 amino acids. Germline V lookup: CDR1 KGHSH, CDR2 LQKENI. This TCR came from a man aged 50 to 60 who received an inactivated influenza vaccine. The V call is TRBV18, the J call TRBJ2-1; 8 bases line up with TRBD2. Sequenced material: PBMCs from blood, taken on the day of vaccination. The CDR3 region has the DNA TGTGCCAGCTCAACCGTCCCGGGACTAGGCAATGAGCAGTTCTTC. Translation: CASSTVPGLGNEQFF.